A selection of T cell receptor beta chains follows, all from one sample in a study of shared clonotypes between healthy human individuals. Some clones are missing from TCRdb's copy, which holds only in-frame ones; the method was immunoSEQ multiplex PCR. Of 450,000 to 500,000 clones listed, 65% to 85% are singletons. Sequencing input: PBMCs. These receptors all come from a woman aged 40 to 50 in good health. Some clones in this sample may be carry-over from other donors' samples. Both conserved end residues are part of each CDR3. Each record gives: J gene, CDR3 length, clone size, V gene, D gene, CDR3 protein, CDR3 DNA. D genes are given only for firm matches. Where a row states a size, it is once, few, many or the class of an expanded clone; other rows omit it.

TRBJ1-1 | 14 | - | TRBV11-2 | - | CASSFKGQSLEAFF | TGTGCCAGCAGCTTCAAGGGGCAGAGCTTAGAAGCTTTCTTT
TRBJ2-2 | 14 | - | TRBV6-5 | - | CASSKRRNTGELFF | TGTGCCAGCAGTAAGCGACGGAACACCGGGGAGCTGTTTTTT
TRBJ1-2 | 17 | - | TRBV19 | TRBD1 | CASTVSDRGLRNYGYTF | TGTGCCAGTACCGTTTCGGACAGGGGGCTGAGGAACTATGGCTACACCTTC
TRBJ2-1 | 17 | - | TRBV10-1 | TRBD2 | CASSDTAGGHLYNEQFF | TGCGCCAGCAGTGATACGGCGGGGGGACACTTATACAATGAGCAGTTCTTC
TRBJ1-5 | 13 | - | TRBV11-2 | - | CASSTVSNQPQHF | TGTGCCAGCAGTACCGTTAGCAATCAGCCCCAGCATTTT
TRBJ1-1 | 13 | - | TRBV5-1 | - | CASSLWGDTEAFF | TGCGCCAGCAGCTTGTGGGGGGACACTGAAGCTTTCTTT
TRBJ2-1 | 15 | - | TRBV11-3 | - | CASSLGQGGGNEQFF | TGTGCCAGCAGCTTAGGCCAGGGGGGTGGGAATGAGCAGTTCTTC
TRBJ2-1 | 13 | - | TRBV27 | - | CASSFGARNEQFF | TGTGCCAGCAGTTTCGGAGCGCGCAATGAGCAGTTCTTC
TRBJ2-6 | 13 | - | TRBV2 | - | CASGESGANVLTF | TGTGCCAGCGGGGAGTCTGGGGCCAACGTCCTGACTTTC
TRBJ1-2 | 16 | few | TRBV2 | TRBD1 | CASRGGTGGEGYGYTF | TGTGCCAGCAGAGGCGGGACAGGGGGAGAGGGCTATGGCTACACCTTC
TRBJ2-7 | 16 | - | TRBV7-9 | - | CASSPSEGQKSYEQYF | TGTGCCAGCAGCCCTTCGGAGGGGCAGAAGTCCTACGAGCAGTACTTC
TRBJ2-1 | 15 | once | TRBV7-2 | - | CASSLVPSNNNEQFF | TGTGCCAGCAGCTTAGTTCCTAGCAACAACAATGAGCAGTTCTTC
TRBJ1-2 | 14 | - | TRBV28 | - | CASSYPHRSYGYTF | TGTGCCAGCAGTTACCCACACAGGTCCTATGGCTACACCTTC
TRBJ2-3 | 15 | - | TRBV2 | TRBD2 | CASSELAEITDTQYF | TGTGCCAGCAGTGAACTAGCGGAGATCACAGATACGCAGTATTTT
TRBJ1-4 | 14 | - | TRBV7-9 | - | CASSLDTTNEKLFF | TGTGCCAGCAGCCTTGATACAACTAATGAAAAACTGTTTTTT
TRBJ1-4 | 15 | - | TRBV4-1 | - | CASSQEGGTPEKLFF | TGCGCCAGCAGCCAAGAAGGTGGGACACCCGAAAAACTGTTTTTT
TRBJ2-1 | 16 | - | TRBV27 | TRBD2 | CATSPGLADSYNEQFF | TGTGCCACCTCCCCGGGACTAGCGGATTCCTACAATGAGCAGTTCTTC
TRBJ2-1 | 15 | - | TRBV5-6 | TRBD2 | CASQSLAGAGNEQFF | TGTGCCAGCCAGAGTCTAGCGGGAGCGGGGAATGAGCAGTTCTTC
TRBJ1-4 | 13 | - | TRBV28 | - | CASSLSLMEKLFF | TGTGCCAGCAGTTTATCCCTTATGGAAAAACTGTTTTTT
TRBJ2-1 | 13 | - | TRBV30 | TRBD1 | CAWSTGGYNEQFF | TGTGCCTGGAGCACAGGGGGGTACAATGAGCAGTTCTTC
TRBJ2-1 | 15 | - | TRBV2 | TRBD1 | CASSIDRGSYNEQFF | TGTGCCAGCAGCATAGACAGGGGGAGTTACAATGAGCAGTTCTTC
TRBJ2-1 | 11 | - | TRBV11-2 | - | CAFGTPNEQFF | TGTGCCTTCGGGACTCCCAATGAGCAGTTCTTC
TRBJ2-3 | 15 | once | TRBV29-1 | TRBD2 | CSVYTSGRGTDTQYF | TGCAGCGTTTACACTAGCGGGAGGGGCACAGATACGCAGTATTTT
TRBJ2-1 | 15 | few | TRBV4-2 | TRBD2 | CASSQKTSGANEQFF | TGTGCCAGCAGCCAAAAAACTAGCGGGGCAAATGAGCAGTTCTTC
TRBJ2-1 | 14 | - | TRBV28 | - | CASSLSAGWGEQFF | TGTGCCAGCAGTTTAAGTGCGGGATGGGGTGAGCAGTTCTTC
TRBJ2-7 | 16 | - | TRBV4-3 | TRBD1 | CASSSRTGATGYEQYF | TGCGCCAGCAGCTCCCGGACAGGGGCAACCGGTTACGAGCAGTACTTC
TRBJ1-2 | 14 | - | TRBV18 | TRBD1 | CASSPEQGGFGYTF | TGTGCCAGCTCCCCAGAACAGGGGGGTTTTGGCTACACCTTC
TRBJ2-7 | 12 | - | TRBV29-1 | TRBD1 | CSHADRVGEQYF | TGCAGCCATGCCGACAGGGTGGGGGAGCAGTACTTC
TRBJ2-7 | 12 | - | TRBV28 | TRBD1 | CATVGTAYEQYF | TGTGCCACCGTCGGGACAGCTTACGAGCAGTACTTC